The T cell receptor (beta chain) described here comes from a study of regulatory T cells in long-lasting Graves disease. CDR3 length: 16 amino acids. With V trimmed by 0 bases and J by 2 bases, 3 bases remained unmatched. Germline CDR1 reads SGHRS; CDR2 reads YFSETQ. Sample time point: newly diagnosed GD, antithyroid drugs for less than 3 months. Following extraction of RNA from PBMCs, that RNA was used to make the TCR library. This clonotype was counted ten times or more. Libraries of TCR beta came from iRepertoire HTBI primers plus Arm-PCR of CDR3 regions. TCRdb itself ran the multiplex PCR reads through MiXCR, one entry per CDR3 protein. The sample has hundreds of thousands of distinct CDR3 sequences; 15% to 19% are singletons.

The sequence came from a female donor with Graves disease. This chain connects TRBV5-1 to TRBJ2-1, with 9 bases matching TRBD2. The source was peripheral blood mononuclear cells (PBMCs), collected at new diagnosis, from a patient treated with antithyroid drugs. The CDR3 nucleotides read TGCGCCAGCAGCTTGGGCGGGAGGGACGCCTACAATGAGCAGTTCTTC. Translated, it gives CASSLGGRDAYNEQFF.